Here is one T cell receptor beta chain with its context. Its matching antigen is unknown. This sample was included in a study of T cell responses to AZD1222 COVID-19 vaccine. Study as a whole: Pooling of second doses given at about 4 or about 12 weeks was done.

Clones were sequenced by immunoSEQ multiplex PCR, and TCRdb holds only the in-frame ones, with some missing. The sample holds 100,000 to 120,000 clones; approximately 90% are singletons and the top ten take more than 1.5%. The study's findings and limits: White British donors predominated, females outnumbered males, and clonal diversity was possibly underestimated. Spike-specific TCR breadth and depth went up after people got two AZD1222 doses.

This clonotype was sampled from an adult in good health. Here the sequenced sample was peripheral blood, taken on day 0 of AZD1222 vaccination.

The CDR3 here is CASSPAQGINQPQHF. DNA for the CDR3: TGTGCCAGCAGCCCAGCACAGGGTATAAATCAGCCCCAGCATTTT. This sequence joins TRBV7-8 and TRBJ1-5, with a possible D match to TRBD1 (6 bases). The CDR3 contains 15 residues. V lost 5 bases, J lost 4 bases, and 15 bases lay in between. Germline V CDR1 and CDR2: SGHVS, FQNEAQ.